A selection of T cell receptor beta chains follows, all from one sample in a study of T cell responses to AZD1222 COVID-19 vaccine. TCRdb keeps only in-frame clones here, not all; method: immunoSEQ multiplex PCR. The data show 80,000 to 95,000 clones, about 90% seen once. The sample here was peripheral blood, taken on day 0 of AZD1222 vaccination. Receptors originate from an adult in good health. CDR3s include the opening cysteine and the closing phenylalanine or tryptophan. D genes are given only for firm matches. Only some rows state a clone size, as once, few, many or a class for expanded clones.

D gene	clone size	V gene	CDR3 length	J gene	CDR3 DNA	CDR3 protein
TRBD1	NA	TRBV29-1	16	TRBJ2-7	TGCAGCGTTGAAGAGTCCCGGGACAGGAACTCCTACGAGCAGTACTTC	CSVEESRDRNSYEQYF
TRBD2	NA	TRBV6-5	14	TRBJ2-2	TGTGCCATCGAACTAGCGGGAGAAACCGGGGAGCTGTTTTTT	CAIELAGETGELFF
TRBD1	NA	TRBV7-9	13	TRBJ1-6	TGTGCCAGCAGCTCGACAGGGACCTCACCCCTCCACTTT	CASSSTGTSPLHF
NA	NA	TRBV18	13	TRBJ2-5	TGTGCCAGCTCACCACCGGGGAGGGAGACCCAGTACTTC	CASSPPGRETQYF
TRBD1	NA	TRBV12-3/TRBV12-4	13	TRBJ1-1	TGTGCCAGCAGCGGACAGGCCAACACTGAAGCTTTCTTT	CASSGQANTEAFF
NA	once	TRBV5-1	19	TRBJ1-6	TGCGCCAGCAGCTTGGTTTCAGGGTCACGGAGCTCCTATAATTCACCCCTCCACTTT	CASSLVSGSRSSYNSPLHF
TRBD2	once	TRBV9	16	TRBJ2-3	TGTGCCAGCAGCGCCGGGACTAGCGGGAGCGCAGATACGCAGTATTTT	CASSAGTSGSADTQYF
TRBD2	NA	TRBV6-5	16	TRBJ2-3	TGTGCCAGCAGTTACTCAAGCGGGAGTAGCACAGATACGCAGTATTTT	CASSYSSGSSTDTQYF
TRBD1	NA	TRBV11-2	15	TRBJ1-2	TGTGCCAGCAGCTTAGGCGGGACAGCTAACTATGGCTACACCTTC	CASSLGGTANYGYTF
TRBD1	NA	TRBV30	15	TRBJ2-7	TGTGCCTGGAGGAACTCCGGGACAGGGGGGCTCGAGCAGTACTTC	CAWRNSGTGGLEQYF
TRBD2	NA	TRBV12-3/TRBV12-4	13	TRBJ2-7	TGTGCCAGCAGTTTAGCCGCGGGAGGCGAGCAGTACTTC	CASSLAAGGEQYF
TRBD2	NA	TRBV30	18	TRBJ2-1	TGTGCCTGCACGCTGACCCGAACTAGCGGGAGGATCAAGTATGAGCAGTTCTTC	CACTLTRTSGRIKYEQFF
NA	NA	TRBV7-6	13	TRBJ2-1	TGTGCCAGCAGCTCGAATACCTACAATGAGCAGTTCTTC	CASSSNTYNEQFF
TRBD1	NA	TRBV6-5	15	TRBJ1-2	TGTGCCAGCAGTTACGAGTTTATGACAGGGCATGGCTACACCTTC	CASSYEFMTGHGYTF
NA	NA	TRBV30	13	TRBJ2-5	TGTGCCTGGAGTTTGGGGATTCAAGAGACCCAGTACTTC	CAWSLGIQETQYF
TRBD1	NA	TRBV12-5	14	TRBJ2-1	TGTGCTAGTGGATTGGGACAGCGCAACAATGAGCAGTTCTTC	CASGLGQRNNEQFF
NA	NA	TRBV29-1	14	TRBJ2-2	TGCAGCGTTGTCAAGGGAGGGAACACCGGGGAGCTGTTTTTT	CSVVKGGNTGELFF
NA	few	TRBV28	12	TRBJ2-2	TGTGCCAGCAGGACCAACACCGGGGAGCTGTTTTTT	CASRTNTGELFF
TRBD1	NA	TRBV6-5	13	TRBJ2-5	TGTGCCAGCGAATCAGGACAGGAGAAGACCCAGTACTTC	CASESGQEKTQYF
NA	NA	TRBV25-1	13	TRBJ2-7	TGTGCCAGCAGTCCCGGAGTCTCCTACGAGCAGTACTTC	CASSPGVSYEQYF
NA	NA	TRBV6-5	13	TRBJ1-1	TGTGCCAGCAGTTACTCGGTTAACACTGAAGCTTTCTTT	CASSYSVNTEAFF
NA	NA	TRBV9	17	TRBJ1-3	TGTGCCAGCAGCCCCGGGGAAGGGAAGGCTACTGGAAACACCATATATTTT	CASSPGEGKATGNTIYF